One sample yielded the 8 T cell receptor beta chains listed below, sequenced in a study of patients and donors after allogeneic stem cell transplantation. TCRdb analysed the RT-PCR reads with MiXCR anew, one entry per CDR3 protein. The sample contains about a million distinct CDR3 sequences, 18% of which appear only once. The sample consisted of blood, either unsorted or a sorted T cell fraction (not recorded which). The receptors were gathered from a human donor who was either an allogeneic HSCT recipient or a stem cell or donor lymphocyte infusion donor (not recorded which). It is not recorded whose cells these are; they may come from a transplant donor.

V and J are TRBV9 and TRBJ2-5; D gene unclear. Germline-derived CDR1 and CDR2 are SGDLS and YYNGEE. The CDR3 totals 12 residues. V lost 2 bases, J lost 5 bases, and 7 bases lay in between. The CDR3 sequence is CASSVTGETQYF. CDR3 bases: TGTGCCAGCAGCGTGACTGGGGAGACCCAGTACTTC.

A few counts support this clonotype. The chain links TRBV5-1 to TRBJ2-2; tentatively, D is TRBD2 (5 bases). This CDR3 spans 17 amino acids. The V end lost 4 bases, the J end lost 4 bases, and 20 bases lay between the germline ends. The germline CDR1 and CDR2 sequences are SGHRS and YFSETQ. The CDR3 region is CASSRTPSGLGTGELFF. For the CDR3, the DNA is TGCGCCAGCAGCCGGACCCCGTCGGGATTGGGCACCGGGGAGCTGTTTTTT.

The sample holds a few counts of this clonotype. V is TRBV6-5 and J is TRBJ2-1; the D call may be TRBD1 or TRBD2 (5 bases each). The CDR3 extends over 15 amino acids. The V end was cut by 0 bases, the J end by 9 bases, with 15 bases between. The V gene's germline CDR1 is MNHEY and CDR2 SVGAGI. The CDR3 region has the DNA TGTGCCAGCAGTTACTCGAGAGGGACCCCCATTGAGCAGTTCTTC. Translated, it gives CASSYSRGTPIEQFF.

V gene TRBV15 combines with J gene TRBJ2-1, with D uncertain. The CDR3 has 16 amino acids. V shed 0 bases and J shed 1 base, with 10 bases lying between them. Germline V gene data show CDR1 as LNHNV and CDR2 as YYDKDF (reference sequence). CDR3 residues: CATSRESPGSYNEQFF. In DNA, the CDR3 is TGTGCCACCAGCAGAGAATCCCCCGGTTCCTACAATGAGCAGTTCTTC.

V is TRBV6-5 and J is TRBJ1-1; tentative D call: TRBD1 (5 bases). Trimming left V 2 bases short and J 4 bases short, with 14 bases between. The CDR3 is 15 amino acids. Germline assignment: CDR1 MNHEY and CDR2 SVGAGI. The DNA of the CDR3 is TGTGCCAGCAGTTACACCGAAAGGGGCGGCACTGAAGCTTTCTTT. It codes for CASSYTERGGTEAFF.

The chain is built from TRBV12-3 or TRBV12-4 and TRBJ2-7, with D possibly being TRBD2 (5 bases). Trimming removed 5 bases from V and 0 bases from J, with 20 bases in between. The CDR3 length is 17 residues. The CDR3 loop is CASSHLNLARPSYEQYF. CDR3 bases: TGTGCCAGCAGTCACCTAAACTTAGCGCGCCCCTCCTACGAGCAGTACTTC.

This clonotype was counted between two and nine times. V and J are TRBV10-3 and TRBJ1-4; D uncertain. V was cut by 3 bases and J by 8 bases, with 19 bases left in between. Per germline, CDR1 ENHRY and CDR2 SYGVKD. The length of the CDR3 is 16 residues. CDR3 DNA: TGTGCCATCAGTGACTCGTTGTTGCGGAGAAGGGAAAAACTGTTTTTT. Protein: CAISDSLLRRREKLFF.

This chain joins TRBV5-1 and TRBJ2-3; unclear D gene. This CDR3 contains 16 residues. Germline CDR1 is SGHRS and CDR2 is YFSETQ. V was shortened by 0 bases and J by 3 bases, with 14 bases between the two germline ends. For the CDR3, the DNA is TGCGCCAGCAGCTTGGGGCGGAGCAAAACAACAGATACGCAGTATTTT. Amino acid sequence: CASSLGRSKTTDTQYF.